The 24 T cell receptor beta chains presented below share a single source sample, sequenced in a study of CDR3 diversity in severe acne. TCRdb called the PCR reads again in MiXCR, with one record for every CDR3 protein. The repertoire holds 90,000 or so distinct CDR3 sequences, about 48% seen once, with around a tenth in the top ten. Sample: blood. Receptors were obtained from a male donor in good health, serving as a control.

The CDR3 is CSAPFRGGGQYF. In DNA, the CDR3 is TGCAGTGCACCCTTTCGGGGCGGCGGGCAGTACTTC. The V call is TRBV20-1, the J call TRBJ2-7; D tentatively fits TRBD1 or TRBD2 (5 bases each). Germline loops: CDR1 DFQATT, CDR2 SNEGSKA (reference sequence). The ends were cut back, 6 bases at V and 9 bases at J, with 18 bases in the middle. The CDR3 length is 12 residues.

This chain links TRBV5-1 with TRBJ2-5; D not certain. Looked up from germline, CDR1 is SGHRS and CDR2 is YFSETQ. V shed 1 base and J shed 7 bases, with 5 bases lying between them. The CDR3 extends over 11 amino acids. The CDR3 is CASSLSVTQYF. CDR3 sequence (DNA): TGCGCCAGCAGCTTGTCGGTGACCCAGTACTTC.

The chain's CDR3 is CASSVSGGNNSPLHF. In DNA form, the CDR3 reads TGTGCCAGCAGCGTATCGGGGGGGAATAATTCACCCCTCCACTTT. The chain links TRBV9 to TRBJ1-6; the D gene is possibly TRBD1 (5 bases). Trimming removed 1 base at V and 5 bases at J, with 10 bases between. CDR1 is SGDLS and CDR2 is YYNGEE in the germline V gene. The CDR3 runs to 15 residues.

This clonotype was detected only a few times. V and J are TRBV20-1 and TRBJ1-4; 9 bases fit TRBD1. Unmatched junction bases numbered 6, after V lost 5 bases and J lost 8 bases. The CDR3 is made up of 13 amino acids. CDR1 and CDR2 (germline): DFQATT, SNEGSKA (reference sequence). The CDR3 DNA reads TGCAGTGCTCGCACAGGGGGCTGGGAAAAACTGTTTTTT. It specifies CSARTGGWEKLFF.

The CDR3 spells CASSIATSSTEAFF. DNA for the CDR3: TGTGCCAGTAGTATCGCGACTTCCAGCACTGAAGCTTTCTTT. The chain combines TRBV19 with TRBJ1-1; no firm D call. The germline V gene has CDR1 LNHDA and CDR2 SQIVND (reference sequence). V lost 3 bases and J lost 4, with 12 bases in between. This CDR3 spans 14 amino acids.

The rearrangement joins TRBV25-1 to TRBJ1-2; 9 positions match TRBD1. Trimming removed 6 bases from V and 4 bases from J; junction bases left unmatched: 9. The CDR3 runs to 15 residues. The germline gives CDR1 MGHDK, CDR2 SYGVNS. The CDR3 DNA reads as TGTGCCAGCAGCCCTCCCGGGACAGGGAGCTATGGCTACACCTTC. Its protein product is CASSPPGTGSYGYTF.

The CDR3 DNA reads as TGTGCCAGCATCAAAGATAGCAATCAGCCCCAGCATTTT. It yields the protein CASIKDSNQPQHF. V usage is TRBV7-2 and J usage is TRBJ1-5, with no clear D. The CDR3 is 13 residues long. The germline V and J ends were trimmed by 7 bases and 0 bases, with 7 bases remaining between them. Germline CDR1 SGHTA, CDR2 FQGNSA.

The chain employs TRBV9 and TRBJ1-2; D unresolved. CDR1 and CDR2 from the germline V gene are SGDLS and YYNGEE. The CDR3 is 14 amino acids. V shed 0 bases and J shed 8 bases, with 14 bases lying between them. CDR3 sequence (DNA): TGTGCCAGCAGCGTAGTGCCGGGGATGGGAGGCTACACCTTC. Protein: CASSVVPGMGGYTF.

J is TRBJ1-2 and V is TRBV6-2 or TRBV6-3; D ambiguous. CDR3 length: 13 residues. V lost 7 bases, J lost 7 bases, and 16 bases lay in between. CDR1 and CDR2 (germline): MNHEY, SVGEGT. The chain's CDR3 is CASIPAASGGYTF. The CDR3 region has the DNA TGTGCCAGCATCCCCGCGGCTAGCGGTGGCTACACCTTC.

V usage is TRBV7-4 and J usage is TRBJ1-1; TRBD1 matches at 9 bases. The J segment lost 4 bases and the V segment lost 6 bases, leaving 9 bases of the junction unmatched. This CDR3 comprises 15 residues. Per germline, CDR1 SGHVT and CDR2 SQSDAQ. CDR3 in DNA: TGTGCCAGCAGTCCAAAACAGGGGGCAGGCACTGAAGCTTTCTTT. It encodes CASSPKQGAGTEAFF. The entire variable domain, with the rest obtained from reference TRBV7-4 and TRBJ1-1, is as follows: GAGVSQSPRYKVAKRGRDVALRCDSISGHVTLYWYRQTLGQGSEVLTYSQSDAQRDKSGRPSGRFSAERPERSVSTLKIQRTEQGDSAVYLCASSPKQGAGTEAFFGQGTRLTVV.

V usage is TRBV9 and J usage is TRBJ2-3, with 12 nucleotides matching TRBD2. The CDR3 totals 17 residues. Looked up from germline, CDR1 is SGDLS and CDR2 is YYNGEE. J gave up 0 bases and V 2 bases, and 4 bases lay outside the gene matches. The CDR3 nucleotides are TGTGCCAGCAGCGTTACTAGCGGGGGGATTAGCACAGATACGCAGTATTTT. This gives the protein CASSVTSGGISTDTQYF. Together with reference TRBV9 and TRBJ2-3, the CDR3 gives the full variable domain: DSGVTQTPKHLITATGQRVTLRCSPRSGDLSVYWYQQSLDQGLQFLIQYYNGEERAKGNILERFSAQQFPDLHSELNLSSLELGDSALYFCASSVTSGGISTDTQYFGPGTRLTVL.

Many counts were recorded for this clonotype. The chain employs TRBV9 and TRBJ1-2; D not certain. The V end lost 3 bases, the J end lost 6 bases, and 12 bases lay between the germline ends. The CDR3 spans 13 residues. Germline V gene lookup returns CDR1 SGDLS and CDR2 YYNGEE. The CDR3 here is CASSGIEVHGYTF. In DNA form, the CDR3 reads TGTGCCAGCAGCGGGATCGAGGTACATGGCTACACCTTC.

This clonotype has ten or more counts. CDR3 protein: CAISGQAEAFF. The CDR3 coding sequence is TGTGCCATCAGCGGACAGGCCGAAGCTTTCTTT. This rearrangement joins TRBV10-3 to TRBJ1-1; 7 bases line up with TRBD1. The CDR3 loop spans 11 amino acids. Germline trimming cut 6 bases from V and 8 bases from J; bases unmatched to any gene: 3. The germline V gene encodes CDR1 ENHRY and CDR2 SYGVKD.

This sequence joins TRBV9 and TRBJ1-3; D call uncertain. Germline loops: CDR1 SGDLS, CDR2 YYNGEE. Trimming took off 4 bases at V and 0 bases at J, with 8 bases between the two ends. This CDR3 comprises 14 residues. The CDR3 DNA reads TGTGCCAGCAGCAACGGGTTCTCTGGAAACACCATATATTTT. Amino acid sequence: CASSNGFSGNTIYF.

This sequence joins TRBV29-1 and TRBJ1-2, with D uncertain. CDR3 length: 9 residues. The V and J ends lost 7 bases and 8 bases respectively, with 8 bases between them. Germline CDR1 is SQVTM and CDR2 is ANQGSEA. CDR3 protein: CSALPGYTF. The CDR3 coding sequence is TGCAGCGCCCTCCCGGGCTACACCTTC.

At least ten counts were recorded for this clonotype. The chain uses TRBV20-1 and TRBJ1-2, with D possibly matching TRBD1 (5 bases). Per germline, CDR1 DFQATT and CDR2 SNEGSKA (reference sequence). This CDR3 is 12 amino acids long. V was clipped by 5 bases and J by 3 bases, with 10 bases between them. The CDR3 coding sequence is TGCAGTGCTGCGACAGACTACTATGGCTACACCTTC. Amino acid sequence: CSAATDYYGYTF.

Note on this clonotype: A junction boundary mismatches the germline segment, possibly from a read error. The chain recombines TRBV7-9 with TRBJ2-7; D uncertain. The germline CDR1 and CDR2 sequences are SEHNR and FQNEAQ (reference sequence). The CDR3 totals 14 residues. The CDR3 here is CASSGTGGTYEQCF. CDR3 nucleotide sequence: TGCGCCAGCAGTGGAACTGGCGGAACCTACGAGCAGTGCTTC.

This clonotype is labeled as medium-sized. V usage is TRBV7-8 and J usage is TRBJ2-3; no definite D call. V lost 0 bases to trimming and J lost 4 bases, with 8 bases between them. Per the germline V gene, CDR1 is SGHVS and CDR2 is FQNEAQ. The CDR3 is 14 residues long. CDR3 loop: CASSLAPLPDTQYF. CDR3 DNA: TGTGCCAGCAGCTTAGCGCCCCTACCAGATACGCAGTATTTT.

This clonotype was observed many times. The chain is built from TRBV24-1 and TRBJ2-5; TRBD1 aligns across 8 bases. CDR1 is KGHDR and CDR2 is SFDVKD in the germline V gene. Losses at the gene ends were 7 bases for V and 1 base for J; bases not matched to a gene: 1. CDR3 size: 13 residues. The DNA of the CDR3 is TGTGCCACCAGGGGGACAGGCCAAGAGACCCAGTACTTC. This sequence encodes CATRGTGQETQYF.

In the case of this clonotype: With a much larger clone just one base away, this may be a read error. This chain uses TRBV25-1 with TRBJ1-2; no clear D gene. From germline, CDR1 is MGHDK and CDR2 SYGVNS. This CDR3 spans 13 amino acids. Deletions cut 3 bases from V and 5 bases from J, with 10 bases between. CDR3 sequence: CASSEIGRYGYTF. The DNA for the CDR3 is TGTGCCAGCAGTGAGATAGGCAGATATGGCTACACCTTC.

The V call is TRBV19, the J call TRBJ2-5; maybe TRBD1 (6 bases). CDR3 size: 14 residues. The V gene lost 5 bases and the J gene lost 2 bases, with 12 bases spanning the gap. CDR1 LNHDA and CDR2 SQIVND come from the germline V gene (reference sequence). This CDR3 reads CASSPAGVQETQYF. Here the CDR3 DNA reads TGTGCCAGTAGTCCAGCAGGGGTTCAAGAGACCCAGTACTTC.

Worth noting for this clonotype: Compared with germline, one end of the junction differs, possibly owing to a read error. V gene TRBV15 combines with J gene TRBJ2-1; TRBD1 or TRBD2 may be the D gene (5 bases each). Germline V gene sequence: CDR1 LNHNV, CDR2 YYDKDF (reference sequence). The CDR3 contains 16 residues. Written as DNA, the CDR3 is TGTGCCACCAGCAGCTACTCCGGGACGGTCTACAGTGAGCAGTTCTTC. It codes for CATSSYSGTVYSEQFF.

This clonotype was recorded many times. The chain employs TRBV20-1 and TRBJ2-7; 8 bases agree with TRBD2. The CDR3 length is 14 residues. The germline gives CDR1 DFQATT, CDR2 SNEGSKA (reference sequence). After removal of 2 bases from V and 2 bases from J, the junction contained 5 bases not matched to a gene. CDR3 sequence: CSARSGGLAYEQYF. DNA for the CDR3: TGCAGTGCTAGAAGCGGGGGCCTGGCCTACGAGCAGTACTTC.

This clonotype appeared many times. This chain uses TRBV11-3 with TRBJ2-1; 9 bases are shared with TRBD2. This CDR3 comprises 14 residues. Per germline, CDR1 SGHNT and CDR2 YENEEA. J lost 9 bases, V lost 5 bases, and 8 bases had no gene match. CDR3 loop: CASSPGLASIEQFF. CDR3 nucleotides: TGTGCCAGCAGCCCCGGACTAGCGTCGATTGAGCAGTTCTTC. The whole variable domain, remainder taken from reference TRBV11-3 and TRBJ2-1, is EAGVVQSPRYKIIEKKQPVAFWCNPISGHNTLYWYLQNLGQGPELLIRYENEEAVDDSQLPKDRFSAERLKGVDSTLKIQPAELGDSAVYLCASSPGLASIEQFFGPGTRLTVL.